This is a list of T cell receptor beta chains from one sample in a study of beta chain features in type 1 diabetes. The protocol was immunoSEQ multiplex PCR, while the TCRdb copy is restricted to in-frame clones and leaves out a portion. The table shows tens of thousands of clones, with roughly 50% occurring only once. The sample consisted of central memory CD4+ T cells from blood. The receptor source for this set is a young man with type 1 diabetes. Both conserved end residues are trimmed from each CDR3. Fields, in order: V gene, D gene, J gene, CDR3 protein. D genes are given only for firm matches.

>TRBV5-6|.|TRBJ1-6
ASSLGENNSPLH
>TRBV6-5|TRBD2|TRBJ2-1
ASRIAGYNEQF
>TRBV19|.|TRBJ2-2
ASSSVGVGAGELF
>TRBV18|.|TRBJ2-2
ASSPPTPTGELF
>TRBV19|.|TRBJ2-5
ASSDRPDAQETQY
>TRBV30|.|TRBJ1-3
AWAKNSGNTIY
>TRBV6-1|.|TRBJ2-2
ASSEQGRTGELF
>TRBV6-5|TRBD1|TRBJ1-2
ASSPTTGRGYT
>TRBV30|TRBD2|TRBJ2-3
AWTAGGADTQY
>TRBV7-8|TRBD2|TRBJ2-7
ASSPRSSGGTYEQY
>TRBV11-3|TRBD1|TRBJ1-1
ASSFRGYVEAF
>TRBV5-6|.|TRBJ1-6
ASSLERRENSPLH
>TRBV4-2|TRBD1|TRBJ2-7
ASSQYKGDRDEQY
>TRBV5-1|.|TRBJ2-5
ASSLVGGAVGEQY
>TRBV28|.|TRBJ2-5
ASTTQETQY
>TRBV18|TRBD2|TRBJ2-2
ASSLTTGLAGNTGELF
>TRBV19|TRBD2|TRBJ2-5
ASSNSAGGAGTQY
>TRBV14|.|TRBJ1-1
ASSQGGKGLLL
>TRBV29-1|TRBD1|TRBJ2-1
SVEGTGAYNEQF
>TRBV6-6|.|TRBJ1-5
ASRQSFEGTLRPQH
>TRBV7-2|.|TRBJ2-7
ASSLEPTSYEQY
>TRBV9|TRBD2|TRBJ2-3
ASSVAGLAGNTDTQY
>TRBV5-4|.|TRBJ2-7
ASSLAGIEQY
>TRBV2|TRBD2|TRBJ2-5
ASHQELAGETQY
>TRBV11-2|TRBD2|TRBJ2-5
ASSGGLAETQY
>TRBV10-2|.|TRBJ1-1
ASSPDSAYTEAF
>TRBV5-5|.|TRBJ2-1
ASSAAGQSYNEQF
>TRBV19|.|TRBJ1-2
ASMGSGHLYGYT
>TRBV7-9|TRBD1|TRBJ1-4
ASSVTGQMNEKLF